Presented here are 17 T cell receptor beta chains from one specimen sequenced in a study of identical twins. TCRdb re-called the 5' RACE reads through MiXCR, storing one row per CDR3 protein. Of about 530,000 distinct CDR3 sequences listed, 12% to 15% were seen once; the top ten hold nearly 0.45%. This same sample was also part of a study on yellow fever vaccine responses in identical twins.

Specimen: CD4+ T cells sorted from blood. These receptors were obtained from a woman aged 18-29 years in good health.

This clonotype was seen many times. The gene calls are TRBV12-3 or TRBV12-4 and TRBJ1-1; D not resolved. The CDR3 spans 13 residues. V shed 2 bases and J shed 10 bases, with 14 bases lying between them. The CDR3 is CASSLMTYGGAFF. CDR3 DNA sequence: TGTGCCAGCAGTTTAATGACCTATGGCGGAGCTTTCTTT.

This sequence joins TRBV20-1 and TRBJ2-5; the D is unclear. CDR3 length equals 15 residues. Germline V gives CDR1 DFQATT, CDR2 SNEGSKA (reference sequence). V dropped 6 bases and J dropped 1 base, with 18 bases sitting between them. DNA for the CDR3: TGCAGTGCCCCGAGGTTAGACACTCCCCAAGAGACCCAGTACTTC. Residues: CSAPRLDTPQETQYF.

This clonotype was counted a few times. This CDR3 reads CASSLGQGVTDTQYF. The CDR3 region has the DNA TGCGCCAGCAGCTTGGGACAGGGGGTTACGGATACGCAGTATTTT. V is TRBV5-1 and J is TRBJ2-3; 9 positions match TRBD1. Trimming cost V 0 bases and J 6 bases; bases outside gene matches: 5. Germline V CDR1 and CDR2: SGHRS, YFSETQ. The CDR3 runs 15 residues.

The V gene is TRBV20-1, the J gene TRBJ2-1; 12 nucleotides align to TRBD2. The V gene end was trimmed by 1 base and the J gene end by 10 bases; junction bases not matched to a gene: 5. The CDR3 contains 14 residues. Germline V gene sequence: CDR1 DFQATT, CDR2 SNEGSKA (reference sequence). This chain's CDR3 is CSARGGLAGPEQFF. The DNA for the CDR3 is TGCAGTGCTAGAGGGGGACTAGCGGGCCCCGAGCAGTTCTTC.

The chain is built from TRBV12-3 or TRBV12-4 and TRBJ1-5; TRBD1 matches at 12 bases. This CDR3 comprises 17 residues. J was trimmed by 0 bases and V by 3 bases; bases with no gene match: 3. Here the CDR3 reads CASSFGTGGNSNQPQHF. The CDR3 bases are TGTGCCAGCAGTTTTGGGACAGGGGGCAATAGCAATCAGCCCCAGCATTTT.

The J gene is TRBJ2-3, the V gene TRBV20-1; D is perhaps TRBD2 (6 bases). V gave up 1 base and J gave up 9 bases, with 20 bases separating them. The CDR3 sequence is 15 residues long. The germline CDR1 and CDR2 sequences are DFQATT and SNEGSKA (reference sequence). Here the CDR3 DNA reads TGCAGTGCTAGAGTTGAACGGGAGTGGTTTGGGACGCAGTATTTT. Amino acids: CSARVEREWFGTQYF.

The chain employs TRBV12-3 or TRBV12-4 and TRBJ2-1; TRBD1 agrees at 9 bases. The J segment lost 5 bases and the V segment lost 7 bases, leaving 12 bases of the junction unmatched. This CDR3 has 16 residues. The chain's CDR3 is CASTLSGTGWNNEQFF. CDR3 in DNA: TGTGCCAGCACCCTCTCCGGGACAGGGTGGAACAATGAGCAGTTCTTC.

The table lists this clonotype with a few counts. J is TRBJ2-3 and V is TRBV3-1, with a weak D call TRBD2 (5 bases). V lost 4 bases and J lost 2, with 10 bases in between. Germline CDR1 reads LGHDT; CDR2 reads YNNKEL (reference sequence). The CDR3 loop spans 14 amino acids. The DNA of the CDR3 is TGTGCCAGCAGCCCACTAGACACCACAGATACGCAGTATTTT. This gives the protein CASSPLDTTDTQYF.

This clonotype has just a few counts. The CDR3 sequence: CASSKRTESSYNEQFF. For the CDR3, the DNA is TGTGCCAGTAGCAAGAGAACAGAGAGCTCCTACAATGAGCAGTTCTTC. This chain links TRBV19 with TRBJ2-1; no clear D gene. Germline CDR1 is LNHDA and CDR2 is SQIVND (reference sequence). The ends were cut back, 6 bases at V and 0 bases at J, with 15 bases in the middle. The CDR3 loop spans 16 amino acids.

CDR3 in amino acids: CAISDGQGGNQPQHF. The CDR3 DNA follows: TGTGCCATCAGTGATGGTCAGGGGGGCAATCAGCCCCAGCATTTT. The rearrangement links TRBV10-3 to TRBJ1-5, with 7 bases that match TRBD1. The CDR3 runs to 15 residues. The V gene end was trimmed by 3 bases and the J gene end by 2 bases; junction bases not matched to a gene: 4. Germline lookup yields CDR1 ENHRY and CDR2 SYGVKD.

This clonotype occurred a few times. The chain employs TRBV12-3 or TRBV12-4 and TRBJ2-1; D possibly matches TRBD1 or TRBD2 (6 bases each). Trimming removed 6 bases at V and 9 bases at J, with 12 bases between. CDR3 length: 12 amino acids. The CDR3 spells CASRDGGGEQFF. In nucleotides, the CDR3 is TGTGCCAGCAGGGACGGGGGCGGTGAGCAGTTCTTC.

The sample holds a few counts of this clonotype. This rearrangement joins TRBV7-7 to TRBJ2-5, with D perhaps assigned TRBD1 or TRBD2 (5 bases each). Germline values: CDR1 SSHAT, CDR2 FNYEAQ (reference sequence). The CDR3 has 15 residues. V lost 1 base and J 5 bases, leaving 14 bases between the germline ends. The CDR3 region has the DNA TGTGCCAGCAGCTTAGTGTCGCAGGGACGGGAGACCCAGTACTTC. As protein: CASSLVSQGRETQYF. Drawing the rest from reference TRBV7-7 and TRBJ2-5, the complete variable domain is GAGVSQSPRYKVTKRGQDVTLRCDPISSHATLYWYQQALGQGPEFLTYFNYEAQPDKSGLPSDRFSAERPEGSISTLTIQRTEQRDSAMYRCASSLVSQGRETQYFGPGTRLLVL.

Here the CDR3 reads CASSSGQGVYYGYTF. The DNA of the CDR3 is TGTGCCAGCAGTTCAGGACAGGGGGTCTACTATGGCTACACCTTC. The chain is built from TRBV28 and TRBJ1-2, with 10 bases that match TRBD1. Germline V gene lookup returns CDR1 MDHEN and CDR2 SYDVKM. V lost 4 bases, J lost 3 bases, and 5 bases stayed unmatched. The CDR3 has 15 amino acids.

The chain combines TRBV7-2 with TRBJ2-2, with 13 bases that match TRBD2. CDR1 and CDR2 from the germline V gene are SGHTA and FQGNSA. The CDR3 is 15 residues long. The junction had 7 bases not matched to a gene; V was cut back by 5 bases and J by 10 bases. The CDR3 DNA sequence: TGTGCCAGCAGCCCTGGACTAGCGGGAGTCGCGGAGCTGTTTTTT. It codes for CASSPGLAGVAELFF.

This chain links TRBV4-1 with TRBJ2-7; 7 bases agree with TRBD1. Germline V gene lookup returns CDR1 MGHRA and CDR2 YSYEKL. Unmatched junction bases numbered 5, after V lost 0 bases and J lost 3 bases. This CDR3 comprises 15 residues. The CDR3 nucleotides are TGCGCCAGCAGCCAAGATCGAGGACAGGACTACGAGCAGTACTTC. This sequence encodes CASSQDRGQDYEQYF.

The chain links TRBV6-1 to TRBJ2-2; D is ambiguous. Germline values: CDR1 MNHNS, CDR2 SASEGT. The V end was cut by 5 bases, the J end by 0 bases, with 10 bases between. The CDR3 consists of 15 residues. CDR3 sequence (DNA): TGTGCCAGCAGTAAATTATCAGCGAACACCGGGGAGCTGTTTTTT. Amino acids: CASSKLSANTGELFF.

This clonotype has only a few counts. This chain links TRBV5-1 with TRBJ2-5; D is undetermined. Germline V gene lookup returns CDR1 SGHRS and CDR2 YFSETQ. This CDR3 has 14 residues. Between the trimmed V and J ends, which lost 0 bases and 4 bases, there was a span of 10 bases. The CDR3, as DNA: TGCGCCAGCAGCTTGGGCCTACCGGGAGAGACCCAGTACTTC. Protein product: CASSLGLPGETQYF.